This TCR beta chain originates from a study of Graves' ophthalmopathy and Graves' hyperthyroidism. Using RNA transcripts, the TCR beta CDR3 regions were amplified. After a first-round RT-PCR with HTBI primers, a second-round multiplex PCR was run. MiXCR, applied by TCRdb to the multiplex PCR reads, yields one record per CDR3 protein. The data contain about 590,000 distinct CDR3 sequences, about 35% of them singletons. The V and J ends lost 2 bases and 3 bases respectively, with 19 bases between them. In germline, CDR1 is LNHNV, CDR2 YYDKDF (reference sequence). The CDR3 totals 17 residues. Hyperthyroidism patients, aged 18 to 65, were newly diagnosed, under 2 months' duration. Certain patients, namely those with other autoimmune diseases, uncontrolled infections, pregnancy or lactation, were excluded. The authors diagnosed from clinical symptoms, serum thyroxine, TRAb, thyroid ultrasound and orbital computed tomography.

The J gene is TRBJ2-5, the V gene TRBV15; the D gene is possibly TRBD1 (6 bases). What was sequenced was peripheral blood or thyroid tissue (not recorded which). The receptor was derived from an adult man with Graves' hyperthyroidism. This CDR3 is CATSRKDVTGWEETQYF. The CDR3 DNA is TGTGCCACCAGCAGAAAAGACGTTACAGGGTGGGAAGAGACCCAGTACTTC.